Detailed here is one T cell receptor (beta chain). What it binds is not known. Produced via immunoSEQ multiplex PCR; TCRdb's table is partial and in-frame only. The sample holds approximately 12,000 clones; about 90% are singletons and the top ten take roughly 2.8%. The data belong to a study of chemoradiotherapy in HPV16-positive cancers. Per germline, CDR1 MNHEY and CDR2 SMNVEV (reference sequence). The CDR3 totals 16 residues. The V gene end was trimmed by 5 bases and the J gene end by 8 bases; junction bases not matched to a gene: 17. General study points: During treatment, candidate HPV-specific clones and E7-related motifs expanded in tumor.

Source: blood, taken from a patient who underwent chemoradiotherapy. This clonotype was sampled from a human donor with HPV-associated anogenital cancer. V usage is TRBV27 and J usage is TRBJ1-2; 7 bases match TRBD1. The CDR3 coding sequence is TGTGCCAGCAGTCCTACGACAGGGCTGTTAATACGCGGCTACACCTTC. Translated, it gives CASSPTTGLLIRGYTF.